This T cell receptor (beta chain) was documented in a study of blood T cell repertoires in COVID-19. The overall study: Samples representing acute and convalescent COVID-19 were sourced from the United States, Italy and Spain. Sources were T cells, B-cell-depleted T cells, or PBMCs; the material itself was cDNA or gDNA.

Losses at the gene ends were 6 bases for V and 6 bases for J; bases not matched to a gene: 10. This CDR3 is 15 amino acids long. From germline, CDR1 is LNHDA and CDR2 SQIVND (reference sequence). This table comes from immunoSEQ multiplex PCR, and its TCRdb copy is limited to in-frame clones, with some not included. The sample consists of around 85,000 clones, about 82% of them appearing once. The sequencing input was peripheral blood. The rearrangement uses TRBV19 and TRBJ1-4, with 7 positions matching TRBD1. The sequence was obtained from a man aged 45-60 years with active COVID-19. The CDR3 protein is CASSPATGSHEKLFF. CDR3 bases: TGTGCCAGTAGCCCAGCGACAGGGTCCCATGAAAAACTGTTTTTT.